This T cell receptor (beta chain) originates from a study of neurological immune-mediated disorders. The time point is: longitudinal time-point 1 (baseline). Unsorted libraries were generated from 2 million PBMCs. These cells had been stored in RNAlater at -80 C. This clonotype was recorded at least ten times. The V gene lost 4 bases and the J gene lost 4 bases, with 23 bases spanning the gap. Germline-derived CDR1 and CDR2 are SQVTM and ANQGSEA. This CDR3 spans 17 amino acids. In TCRdb, the 5' RACE reads were re-called with MiXCR into one record per CDR3 protein. Here the sample spans around 76,000 distinct CDR3 sequences, roughly 10% being singletons.

The rearrangement links TRBV29-1 to TRBJ2-1, with D unresolved. The sample was PBMCs. The clonotype was recovered from a young man in good health. The DNA of the CDR3 is TGCAGCGTTGGCTGGTTTGGGCTGGAAACGACTTACAATGAGCAGTTCTTC. Its translation is CSVGWFGLETTYNEQFF.